The rows below give T cell receptor beta chains drawn from one sample of a study of response to subunit inactivated influenza vaccine. MiXCR, applied by TCRdb to the RT-PCR reads, yields one record per CDR3 protein. The sample includes 540,000 or so distinct CDR3 sequences, 13% of them seen just once. This material consisted of PBMCs from blood, taken 40 to 50 days after vaccination. These TCRs come from a man aged 45-65 years who received an inactivated influenza vaccine. CDR3s include the opening cysteine and the closing phenylalanine or tryptophan. The order of the fields is D gene, J gene, V gene, clone size, CDR3 DNA, CDR3 protein. D genes are given only for firm matches. Some rows have no size entry. The others give once, few or many, or a class for an expanded clone.

NA TRBJ2-7 TRBV28 many TGTGCCAGCAGGATAGACAGAGGGATCAACGAGCAGTACTTC CASRIDRGINEQYF
NA TRBJ2-1 TRBV6-1 NA TGTGCCAGCAGTCCCAGCGGGCTCAATGAGCAGTTCTTC CASSPSGLNEQFF
TRBD2 TRBJ2-2 TRBV5-6 NA TGTGCCAGCAGCTTGAAGGGACTAGCGGGAGTAGAGCTGTTTTTT CASSLKGLAGVELFF
TRBD1 TRBJ1-5 TRBV6-1 few TGTGCCAGCAGCCCCCGGGACAGGGGAACATTTTGGCCCCAGCATTTT CASSPRDRGTFWPQHF
NA TRBJ1-2 TRBV6-5 NA TGTGCCAGCAGTTACTCGGGCAGCACTTCTTATGGCTACACCTTC CASSYSGSTSYGYTF
TRBD2 TRBJ2-1 TRBV28 few TGTGCCAGCAGTTTCCCCACGCGCGGGGGGATGTCCTACAATGAGCAGTTCTTC CASSFPTRGGMSYNEQFF
NA TRBJ1-2 TRBV10-3 few TGTGCCATCAGTGAGACAGTTGCGAACTATGGCTACACCTTC CAISETVANYGYTF
TRBD1 TRBJ1-4 TRBV6-1 few TGTGCCAGCAGGAGGACAGGCGGGACTAATGAAAAACTGTTTTTT CASRRTGGTNEKLFF
NA TRBJ1-1 TRBV5-1 NA TGCGCCAGCAGCGTCTCCTCGGGCAGCACTGAAGCTTTCTTT CASSVSSGSTEAFF
NA TRBJ2-7 TRBV29-1 NA TGCAGCGTGAAGCATAGATCGGGTTCGGGAGAGCAGTACTTC CSVKHRSGSGEQYF
TRBD2 TRBJ2-7 TRBV7-2 few TGTGCCAGCAGCTTAGCCAGCGGGAGGGAACACGAGCAGTACTTC CASSLASGREHEQYF
NA TRBJ2-4 TRBV14 many TGTGCCAGCAGCCAAGAGGTAGCGCGGACCAAAAACATTCAGTACTTC CASSQEVARTKNIQYF
NA TRBJ2-3 TRBV10-3 many TGTGCCATCAGTGAGTCGCGGCTTCCCGGGTCGGGCACAGATACGCAGTATTTT CAISESRLPGSGTDTQYF
NA TRBJ2-7 TRBV12-1 NA TGTGCCAGCAGCTTTGCGTGGGCTGCGCGGGACGGAGTAAACCCGTTCATCGCGGCCTACGAGCAGTACTTC CASSFAWAARDGVNPFIAAYEQYF
NA TRBJ2-5 TRBV7-2 few TGTGCCAGCAGCTTACGGGGTCAGCGCAAAGAGACCCAGTACTTC CASSLRGQRKETQYF
TRBD1 TRBJ2-3 TRBV4-3 NA TGCGCCAGCAGCCAAGAATGGGTTAGGGGGCGACAAGCAGATACGCAGTATTTT CASSQEWVRGRQADTQYF
TRBD1 TRBJ2-3 TRBV2 few TGTGCCAGAGGACAGGGAGCAGATACGCAGTATTTT CARGQGADTQYF
TRBD2 TRBJ2-3 TRBV7-2 few TGTGCCAGCAGCCGGACTAGGGAATTCACAGATACGCAGTATTTT CASSRTREFTDTQYF
NA TRBJ2-5 TRBV12-3/TRBV12-4 NA TGTGCCAGCAGTTTTAGCTCGGTCGTCCAAGAGACCCAGTACTTC CASSFSSVVQETQYF
NA TRBJ1-1 TRBV13 few TGTGCCAGCAGGAGGCGGCTGAACACTGAAGCTTTCTTT CASRRRLNTEAFF
NA TRBJ2-7 TRBV10-3 few TGTGCCATCACAGGGTCCGACGAGCAGTACTTC CAITGSDEQYF
TRBD1 TRBJ2-7 TRBV4-3 many TGCGCCAGCAGCCACCTAGGGGGACAGGGGTACGAGCAGTACTTC CASSHLGGQGYEQYF
TRBD1 TRBJ2-3 TRBV6-1 NA TGTGCCAGCAGTGAAGCTCAGGGACAGCCGACAGATACGCAGTATTTT CASSEAQGQPTDTQYF
TRBD1 TRBJ2-1 TRBV7-9 NA TGTGCCAGCAGCTTAGCGGCCGGGACAGGACTCTACAATGAGCAGTTCTTC CASSLAAGTGLYNEQFF
NA TRBJ2-7 TRBV29-1 many TGCAGCGTTGGGGGACAACCCGATTGGGGGGAGCAGTACTTC CSVGGQPDWGEQYF
NA TRBJ2-3 TRBV4-1 few TGCGCCAGCAGCCCCCCGGGCTCAGATACGCAGTATTTT CASSPPGSDTQYF
NA TRBJ2-7 TRBV10-3 few TGTGCCATCAGTGCAAGAGGGGAAGGGATGGGGGAGCAGTACTTC CAISARGEGMGEQYF
NA TRBJ2-5 TRBV12-3/TRBV12-4 many TGTGCCAGCAGTCTACAAGGAGAAGAGACCCAGTACTTC CASSLQGEETQYF
TRBD2 TRBJ2-2 TRBV3-1 few TGTGCCAGCAGGACTAGCGGGAGATTCGGCGGGGAGCTGTTTTTT CASRTSGRFGGELFF
NA TRBJ2-2 TRBV11-3 NA TGTGCCAGCAGCCAAGGACTGCCCGGGCCCGGGGAGCTGTTTTTT CASSQGLPGPGELFF
NA TRBJ2-3 TRBV24-1 few TGTGCCACCAGTGATACGACGGACAGAAACACAGATACGCAGTATTTT CATSDTTDRNTDTQYF
TRBD1 TRBJ2-2 TRBV28 NA TGTGCCAGCAGTTACAGGGGGCTGGTTACCGGGGAGCTGTTTTTT CASSYRGLVTGELFF
NA TRBJ2-1 TRBV7-2 few TGTGCCAGCAGCTTACGGGGGACCGGCCTGAATGAGCAGTTCTTC CASSLRGTGLNEQFF
NA TRBJ1-5 TRBV5-1 few TGCGCCAGCAGCCAGTATGGACGTGGAGGAGATCAGCCCCAGCATTTT CASSQYGRGGDQPQHF
TRBD2 TRBJ2-1 TRBV5-1 few TGCGCCAGCAGCTTGGGCGGGGGATGGGATGAGCAGTTCTTC CASSLGGGWDEQFF
NA TRBJ2-5 TRBV7-8 NA TGTGCCAGCAGCTTAGGGATAGCGAGACAAGAGACCCAGTACTTC CASSLGIARQETQYF
NA TRBJ1-1 TRBV20-1 NA TGCAGTGCTAAGCCTCCGGGACTGTTGAACACTGAAGCTTTCTTT CSAKPPGLLNTEAFF
NA TRBJ2-3 TRBV7-8 NA TGTGCCAGCAGCTCCTACACTAGCACAGATACGCAGTATTTT CASSSYTSTDTQYF
NA TRBJ2-7 TRBV2 NA TGTGCCAGCAGTGTCGGGGCGGTCGGCGAGCAGTACTTC CASSVGAVGEQYF
TRBD1 TRBJ1-4 TRBV4-3 few TGCGCCAGCAGCCTCTGGGCGGGACAGCCGAATGAAAAACTGTTTTTT CASSLWAGQPNEKLFF
TRBD2 TRBJ2-1 TRBV6-2/TRBV6-3 NA TGTGCCAGCAGCGAGAGCGGGGGGGGAGGTTACAATGAGCAGTTCTTC CASSESGGGGYNEQFF
NA TRBJ2-7 TRBV7-2 many TGTGCCAGCAGCTTAGATCAGGGGGGCTACGAGCAGTACTTC CASSLDQGGYEQYF